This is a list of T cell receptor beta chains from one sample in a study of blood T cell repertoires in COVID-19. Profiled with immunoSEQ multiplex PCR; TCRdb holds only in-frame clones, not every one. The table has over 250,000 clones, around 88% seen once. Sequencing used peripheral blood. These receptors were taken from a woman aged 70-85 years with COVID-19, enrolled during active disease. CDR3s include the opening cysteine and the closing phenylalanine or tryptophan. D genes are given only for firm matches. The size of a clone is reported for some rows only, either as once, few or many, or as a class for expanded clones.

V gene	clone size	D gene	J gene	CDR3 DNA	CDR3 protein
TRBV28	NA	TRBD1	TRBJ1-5	TGTGCCAGCAGCAAACAGGGGAATCAGCCCCAGCATTTT	CASSKQGNQPQHF
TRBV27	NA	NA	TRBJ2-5	TGTGCCAGCAGGGACTACGAGACCCAGTACTTC	CASRDYETQYF
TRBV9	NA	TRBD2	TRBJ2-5	TGTGCCAGCAGCGCGTACCCTCCTGGCGGGGGCCAAGAGACCCAGTACTTC	CASSAYPPGGGQETQYF
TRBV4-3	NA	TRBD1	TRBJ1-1	TGCGCCAGCAGCCAAGGTGAGTGGACAGGGGTTTTCACTGAAGCTTTCTTT	CASSQGEWTGVFTEAFF
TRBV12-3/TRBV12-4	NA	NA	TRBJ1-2	TGTGCCAGCAGTTTATTTCGACAGTATGGCTACACCTTC	CASSLFRQYGYTF
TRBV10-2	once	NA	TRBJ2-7	TGCGCCAGCAGTGCTTCGAGCTCCTACGAGCAGTACTTC	CASSASSSYEQYF
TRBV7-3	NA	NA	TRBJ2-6	TGTGCCAGCAGCGATGGGCCGGCCAACATTTACTCTGGGGCCAACGTCCTGACTTTC	CASSDGPANIYSGANVLTF
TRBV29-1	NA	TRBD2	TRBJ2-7	TGCAGCGCCTATGATCCAGCGGGGGGGCCGTACGAGCAGTACTTC	CSAYDPAGGPYEQYF
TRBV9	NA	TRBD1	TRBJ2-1	TGTGCCAGCAGCGTAACAGGGGGCGTCGCCTACAATGAGCAGTTCTTC	CASSVTGGVAYNEQFF
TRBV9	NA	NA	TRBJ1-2	TGTGCCAGCAGCGTCGGACAGACGAACTATGGCTACACCTTC	CASSVGQTNYGYTF
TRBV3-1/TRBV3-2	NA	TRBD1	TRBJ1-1	TGTGCCAGCAGCCCCCCAGGTGGCAGGGGGAGAACTGAAGCTTTCTTT	CASSPPGGRGRTEAFF
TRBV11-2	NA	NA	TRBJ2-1	TGTGCCAGCAGCTTAGGTGGGACAAGGGGATACAATGAGCAGTTCTTC	CASSLGGTRGYNEQFF
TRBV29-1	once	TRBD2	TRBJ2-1	TGCAGCGTTGCCCTAGGGAGCGGGGGGGGAAATGAGCAGTTCTTC	CSVALGSGGGNEQFF
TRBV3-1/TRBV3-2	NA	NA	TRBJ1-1	TGTGCCAGCAGCCCAAGGCAGGGATGGACTGAAGCTTTCTTT	CASSPRQGWTEAFF
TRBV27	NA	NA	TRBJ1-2	TGTGCCAGCTCTTCCGGGGGAGGACACTATGGCTACACCTTC	CASSSGGGHYGYTF
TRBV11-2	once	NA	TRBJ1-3	TGTGCCAGTTCAACAATACTCTGGGACACTGCCATCTCTGGAAACACCATATATTTT	CASSTILWDTAISGNTIYF
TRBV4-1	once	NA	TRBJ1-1	TGCGCCAGCAGCCAAGGCAGGCTACGGGGGAACACTGAAGCTTTCTTT	CASSQGRLRGNTEAFF
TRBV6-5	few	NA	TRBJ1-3	TGTGCCAGCAGTTACGCGGGGTTCTCTGGAAACACCATATATTTT	CASSYAGFSGNTIYF
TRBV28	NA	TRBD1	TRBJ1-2	TGTTCCACAGGGGAGGGGATGAGTGGCTACACCTTC	CSTGEGMSGYTF
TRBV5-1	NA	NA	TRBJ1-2	TGCGCCAGCAAAGGGGTTCTGAACTATGGCTACACCTTC	CASKGVLNYGYTF
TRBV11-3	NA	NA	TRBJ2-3	TGTGCCAGCAGCTCCCCCTTGGGAGGTACGCAGTATTTT	CASSSPLGGTQYF
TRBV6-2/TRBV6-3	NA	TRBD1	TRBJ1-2	TGTGCCAGCAGTTTGTTCCGGGACAGAGGGGGCTACACCTTC	CASSLFRDRGGYTF
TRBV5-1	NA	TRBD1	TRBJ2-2	TGCGCCAGCAGCTTACCCGGGACAGCTTACACCGGGGAGCTGTTTTTT	CASSLPGTAYTGELFF
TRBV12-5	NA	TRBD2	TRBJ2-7	TGTGCTAGTGGTTTGGTACTGAGCGGGGGCCACTCCTACGAGCAGTACTTC	CASGLVLSGGHSYEQYF
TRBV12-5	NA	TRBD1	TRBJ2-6	TGTGCTAGTGGTCCAACAGGGGCCCCTGGGGCCAACGTCCTGACTTTC	CASGPTGAPGANVLTF
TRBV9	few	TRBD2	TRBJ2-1	TGTGCCAGCAGCCAAAGAACAGGACTAGCGGGGATCTCCTACAATGAGCAGTTCTTC	CASSQRTGLAGISYNEQFF
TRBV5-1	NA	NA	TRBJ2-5	TGCGCCAGCAGCTTCGGAGAGACCCAGTACTTC	CASSFGETQYF
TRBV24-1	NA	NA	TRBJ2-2	TGTGCCACCAGTGACTGGAGGACAGATCAGTCCGGGGAGCTGTTTTTT	CATSDWRTDQSGELFF
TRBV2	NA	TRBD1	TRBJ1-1	TGTGCCAGCAGTGAGGGTGGGACAGGGGGTAGGTACACTGAAGCTTTCTTT	CASSEGGTGGRYTEAFF
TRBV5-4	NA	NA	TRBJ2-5	TGTGCCAGCAGCTTGGGGGGGGGCCGCGCGGAGACCCAGTACTTC	CASSLGGGRAETQYF
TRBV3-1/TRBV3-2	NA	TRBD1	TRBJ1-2	TGTGCCAGCAGCCTCAGTACAGGGGGATCCTTTTATGGCTACACCTTC	CASSLSTGGSFYGYTF